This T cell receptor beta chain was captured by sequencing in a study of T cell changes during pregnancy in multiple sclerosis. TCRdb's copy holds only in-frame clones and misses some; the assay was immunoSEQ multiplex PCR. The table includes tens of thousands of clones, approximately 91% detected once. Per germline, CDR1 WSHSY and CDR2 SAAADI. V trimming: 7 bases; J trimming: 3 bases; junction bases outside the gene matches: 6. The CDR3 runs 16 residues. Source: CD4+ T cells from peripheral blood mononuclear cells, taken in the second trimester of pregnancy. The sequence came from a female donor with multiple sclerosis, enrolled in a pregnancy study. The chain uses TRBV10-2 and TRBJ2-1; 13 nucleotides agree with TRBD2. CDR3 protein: CASNGLAGEDYNEQFF. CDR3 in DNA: TGCGCCAGCAATGGACTAGCGGGGGAAGACTACAATGAGCAGTTCTTC.